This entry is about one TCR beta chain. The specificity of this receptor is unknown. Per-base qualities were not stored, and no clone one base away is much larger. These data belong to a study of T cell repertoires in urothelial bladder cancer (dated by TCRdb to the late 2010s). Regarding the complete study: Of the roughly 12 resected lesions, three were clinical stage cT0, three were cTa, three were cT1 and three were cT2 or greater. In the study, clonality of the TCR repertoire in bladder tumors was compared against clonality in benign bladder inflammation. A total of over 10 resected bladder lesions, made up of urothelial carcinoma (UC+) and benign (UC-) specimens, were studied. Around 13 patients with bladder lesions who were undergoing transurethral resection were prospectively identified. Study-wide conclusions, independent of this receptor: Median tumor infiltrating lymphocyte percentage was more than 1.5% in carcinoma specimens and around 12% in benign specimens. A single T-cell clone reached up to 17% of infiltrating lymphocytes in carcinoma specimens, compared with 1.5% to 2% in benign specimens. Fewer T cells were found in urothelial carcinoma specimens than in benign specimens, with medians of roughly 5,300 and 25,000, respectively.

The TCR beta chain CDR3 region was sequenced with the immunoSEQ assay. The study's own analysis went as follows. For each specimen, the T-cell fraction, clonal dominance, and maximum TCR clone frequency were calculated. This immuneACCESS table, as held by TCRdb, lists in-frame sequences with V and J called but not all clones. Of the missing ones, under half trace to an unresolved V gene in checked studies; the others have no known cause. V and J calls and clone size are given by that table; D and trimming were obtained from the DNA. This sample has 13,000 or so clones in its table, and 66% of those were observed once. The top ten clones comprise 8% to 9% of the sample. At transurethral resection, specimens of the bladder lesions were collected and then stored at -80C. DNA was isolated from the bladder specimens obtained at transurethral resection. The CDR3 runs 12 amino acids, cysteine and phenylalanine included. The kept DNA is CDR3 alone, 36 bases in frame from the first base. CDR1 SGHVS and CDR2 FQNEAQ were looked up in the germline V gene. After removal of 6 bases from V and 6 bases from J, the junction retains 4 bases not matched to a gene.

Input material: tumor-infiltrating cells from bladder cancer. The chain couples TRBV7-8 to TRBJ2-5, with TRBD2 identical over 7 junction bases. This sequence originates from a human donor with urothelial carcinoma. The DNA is TGTGCCAGCAGGGGGGGGGAAAAGACCCAGTACTTC. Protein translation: CASRGGEKTQYF.